The sequence of this TCR beta chain was determined in a study of T cell changes during pregnancy in multiple sclerosis. Sequencing was performed with immunoSEQ multiplex PCR; in TCRdb, only in-frame clones are kept and a portion is missing. The table records roughly 97,000 clones, about nine tenths of them present only once. The CDR3 length is 12 residues. CDR1 and CDR2 from the germline V gene are MNHEY and SMNVEV (reference sequence). Trimming took off 6 bases at V and 4 bases at J, with 9 bases between the two ends. This sequence was found in a female donor in good health, enrolled as a control in a pregnancy study. Sample: peripheral blood, taken in the second trimester of pregnancy. The V call is TRBV27, the J call TRBJ1-2, with D uncertain. DNA for the CDR3: TGTGCCAGCAGCCGCCTCGGCTATGGCTACACCTTC. Translating gives CASSRLGYGYTF.